This T cell receptor (beta chain) comes out of a study of T cells after yellow fever vaccination. This clonotype showed up many times. Trimming removed 1 base from V and 7 bases from J, with 7 bases in between. There are 12 residues in the CDR3. It was through 5'RACE template switching that TCR cDNA was made, with a universal primer site and UMIs added. TCRdb called the 5' RACE reads again in MiXCR, with one record for every CDR3 protein. The sample consists of roughly 30,000 distinct CDR3 sequences, roughly a tenth of them appearing once. Study outcomes and limitations: Post-booster repertoires contained most primary-vaccination clones again (roughly 96% CD4, 88% CD8).

The sequence came from a man younger than 35 who received the YFV17D yellow fever vaccine. The V call is TRBV12-3 or TRBV12-4, the J call TRBJ2-5, with a tentative D call TRBD1 (5 bases). The input for sequencing was PBMCs, either bulk or a sorted T-cell subset (CD4+, CD8+, memory, or dextramer-sorted; not recorded which), taken around 16 days after the first yellow fever vaccination. In DNA form, the CDR3 reads TGTGCCAGCAGTTTAGGGACACCGACCCAGTACTTC. Residues: CASSLGTPTQYF.